This passage covers 24 T cell receptor beta chains from one sample sequenced in a study of a mutant IDH1 vaccine in newly diagnosed glioma. No cognate antigen is known for these TCRs. Time point noted: week 23, last vaccination. Each dose delivered 300 ug of mutant IDH1 20-mer peptide subcutaneously with imiquimod. Clones were sequenced by immunoSEQ multiplex PCR, and TCRdb holds only the in-frame ones, with some missing. The repertoire consists of 25,000 to 35,000 clones, with 75% to 90% occurring once and the leading ten covering approximately 8%. The specimen was PBMCs, collected from a glioma patient whose treatment included an IDH1 peptide vaccine. These receptors were collected from a woman aged 18-29 years with glioma.

The rearrangement uses TRBV30 and TRBJ1-3; D is unresolved. The V and J ends lost 6 bases and 5 bases respectively, with 17 bases between them. The germline V gene has CDR1 GTSNPN and CDR2 SVGIG (reference sequence). The CDR3 is made up of 14 amino acids. In DNA, the CDR3 is TGTGCCTGTACGGACGAGATCAAACGAAACACCATATATTTT. It translates to CACTDEIKRNTIYF.

The rearrangement links TRBV19 to TRBJ2-1; weak D call: TRBD1 (6 bases). Germline CDR1 LNHDA, CDR2 SQIVND (reference sequence). V was cut by 6 bases and J by 10 bases, with 16 bases left in between. The CDR3 is 13 residues long. Written as DNA, the CDR3 is TGTGCCAGTAGGATACAGGGTCCTGGGGAGCAGTTCTTC. This encodes CASRIQGPGEQFF.

The CDR3 here is CATSRAGQGRPLHF. CDR3 DNA sequence: TGTGCCACCAGCCGGGCGGGACAGGGTAGGCCCCTCCACTTT. The V and J genes are TRBV15 and TRBJ1-6; TRBD1 aligns across 9 bases. The CDR3 has 14 amino acids. The junction had 9 bases not matched to a gene; V was cut back by 5 bases and J by 13 bases. CDR1 and CDR2 (germline): LNHNV, YYDKDF (reference sequence). The complete variable domain, with remaining parts taken from reference TRBV15 and TRBJ1-6, reads DAMVIQNPRYQVTQFGKPVTLSCSQTLNHNVMYWYQQKSSQAPKLLFHYYDKDFNNEADTPDNFQSRRPNTSFCFLDIRSPGLGDTAMYLCATSRAGQGRPLHFGNGTRLTVT.

The chain has TRBV5-8 and TRBJ2-1; TRBD1 matches at 11 bases. Germline V CDR1 and CDR2: SGHTS, YDEGEE. V trimming: 3 bases; J trimming: 6 bases; junction bases outside the gene matches: 2. The CDR3 totals 14 residues. The CDR3 DNA follows: TGTGCCAGCAGCTGGGACAGGGGGAGCAATGAGCAGTTCTTC. This codes for CASSWDRGSNEQFF.

The chain combines TRBV18 with TRBJ2-5; tentatively, D is TRBD1 (6 bases). Germline V CDR1 and CDR2: KGHSH, LQKENI. The CDR3 contains 13 residues. Trimming left V 2 bases short and J 5 bases short, with 9 bases between. CDR3 protein: CASSPGGEETQYF. Here the CDR3 DNA reads TGTGCCAGCTCACCAGGGGGCGAGGAGACCCAGTACTTC.

V is TRBV27 and J is TRBJ2-3; D assignment may be TRBD1 or TRBD2 (5 bases each). The CDR3 loop spans 15 amino acids. Trimming removed 2 bases at V and 4 bases at J, with 13 bases between. Germline V gene data show CDR1 as MNHEY and CDR2 as SMNVEV (reference sequence). In DNA, the CDR3 is TGTGCCAGCAGTTTAAAGCGGCCCAGGGCAGATACGCAGTATTTT. It specifies CASSLKRPRADTQYF.

The V gene is TRBV6-6, the J gene TRBJ2-1, with 9 bases lining up with TRBD2. Germline CDR1 reads MNHNY; CDR2 reads SVGAGI (reference sequence). This CDR3 has 16 amino acids. V trimming: 2 bases; J trimming: 4 bases; junction bases outside the gene matches: 6. CDR3 sequence reads: CASSYTGLAGYNEQFF. The DNA for the CDR3 is TGTGCCAGCAGTTACACGGGACTAGCTGGATACAATGAGCAGTTCTTC.

The chain has TRBV4-1 and TRBJ1-5, with a weak D call TRBD1 (6 bases). The V end was cut by 6 bases, the J end by 2 bases, with 17 bases between. The CDR3 totals 16 residues. Per the germline V gene, CDR1 is MGHRA and CDR2 is YSYEKL. CDR3 loop: CASSFGGAAGNQPQHF. CDR3 nucleotides: TGCGCCAGCAGTTTCGGGGGCGCGGCGGGCAATCAGCCCCAGCATTTT.

The CDR3 coding sequence is TGTGCCTCGGGGGGCTGGGAGACCCAGTACTTC. Amino acid sequence: CASGGWETQYF. This chain links TRBV19 with TRBJ2-5, with D maybe TRBD2 (7 bases). From germline, CDR1 is LNHDA and CDR2 SQIVND (reference sequence). This CDR3 is built from 11 residues. V dropped 11 bases and J dropped 5 bases, with 12 bases sitting between them.

This clone has only a few counts. V gene TRBV19 combines with J gene TRBJ1-2, with D uncertain. There are 10 residues in the CDR3. The V and J ends lost 8 bases and 4 bases respectively, with 5 bases between them. Germline V gives CDR1 LNHDA, CDR2 SQIVND (reference sequence). CDR3 nucleotides: TGTGCCAGTGGTACCTATGGCTACACCTTC. Translated: CASGTYGYTF.

V and J are TRBV21-1 and TRBJ1-5; the D call of TRBD1 is as the table states it, not checked on the DNA. TRBV21-1 is described as a pseudogene. The CDR3 extends over 17 amino acids. The CDR3 sequence: CASSKSRDSPVGQPQHF. CDR3 coding DNA: TGTGCCAGCAGCAAAAGTCGGGACAGCCCTGTGGGTCAGCCCCAGCATTTT.

This chain connects TRBV19 to TRBJ1-2; a weak D match, TRBD1 (5 bases). Germline V lookup: CDR1 LNHDA, CDR2 SQIVND (reference sequence). Trimming stripped 5 bases from V and 4 bases from J, with 20 bases between. The CDR3 contains 16 residues. The CDR3 loop reads CASSSPGWGDSYGYTF. The CDR3 nucleotides are TGTGCCAGTAGTTCCCCCGGGTGGGGCGATAGCTATGGCTACACCTTC.

CDR3 residues: CASSTRDSGANVLTF. CDR3 DNA: TGCGCCAGCAGCACCAGGGATTCTGGGGCCAACGTCCTGACTTTC. The chain has TRBV4-1 and TRBJ2-6, with a weak D call TRBD1 (5 bases). The ends were cut back, 5 bases at V and 1 base at J, with 9 bases in the middle. CDR1 is MGHRA and CDR2 is YSYEKL in the germline V gene. This CDR3 region has 15 residues.

V usage is TRBV6-1 and J usage is TRBJ2-7; no definite D call. The CDR3 is 13 amino acids. The germline V and J ends were trimmed by 1 base and 3 bases, with 7 bases remaining between them. Per the germline V gene, CDR1 is MNHNS and CDR2 is SASEGT. The CDR3 spells CASSEDLYYEQYF. The DNA for the CDR3 is TGTGCCAGCAGTGAAGATCTTTACTACGAGCAGTACTTC.

The chain combines TRBV18 with TRBJ1-5, with D possibly matching TRBD1 (6 bases). The V end was cut by 1 base, the J end by 5 bases, with 12 bases between. CDR1 is KGHSH, CDR2 LQKENI, per germline. This CDR3 contains 15 residues. The CDR3 DNA follows: TGTGCCAGCTCACCACAGGGGGGAGGACATCAGCCCCAGCATTTT. Translating it yields CASSPQGGGHQPQHF. The full variable domain, its missing parts supplied by reference TRBV18 and TRBJ1-5, is NAGVMQNPRHLVRRRGQEARLRCSPMKGHSHVYWYRQLPEEGLKFMVYLQKENIIDESGMPKERFSAEFPKEGPSILRIQQVVRGDSAAYFCASSPQGGGHQPQHFGDGTRLSIL.

The chain carries TRBV19 and TRBJ1-1; maybe TRBD1 (5 bases). Trimming shortened V by 5 bases and J by 1 base, and 11 bases separated the two germline ends. CDR1 and CDR2 (germline): LNHDA, SQIVND (reference sequence). This CDR3 spans 14 amino acids. The CDR3 DNA reads TGTGCCAGTAGTTGGGGCAGAGAGAACACTGAAGCTTTCTTT. It specifies CASSWGRENTEAFF. The variable domain in full, with the rest retrieved from reference TRBV19 and TRBJ1-1, is DGGITQSPKYLFRKEGQNVTLSCEQNLNHDAMYWYRQDPGQGLRLIYYSQIVNDFQKGDIAEGYSVSREKKESFPLTVTSAQKNPTAFYLCASSWGRENTEAFFGQGTRLTVV.

This sequence joins TRBV11-3 and TRBJ2-7; 9 bases match TRBD2. CDR1 and CDR2 (germline): SGHNT, YENEEA. This CDR3 region has 15 residues. V gave up 7 bases and J gave up 3 bases; unmatched junction bases: 10. The CDR3 nucleotides are TGTGCCAGCACCCCCAATAGCGGGGGATTCTACGAGCAGTACTTC. This encodes CASTPNSGGFYEQYF.

The V call is TRBV10-3, the J call TRBJ2-2; 10 positions match TRBD1. The CDR3 is made up of 15 amino acids. Germline lookup yields CDR1 ENHRY and CDR2 SYGVKD. Germline trimming cut 6 bases from V and 7 bases from J; bases unmatched to any gene: 8. The CDR3 nucleotides read TGTGCCATCAGCCCCGACAGGGGGCAGGGCGGGGAGCTGTTTTTT. Protein product: CAISPDRGQGGELFF.

The CDR3 reads CASSLSVGGMGPETQYF. CDR3 nucleotides: TGCGCCAGCAGCTTAAGCGTGGGAGGGATGGGGCCAGAGACCCAGTACTTC. J is TRBJ2-5 and V is TRBV5-1; the match to TRBD2 covers 7 bases. Germline CDR1 reads SGHRS; CDR2 reads YFSETQ. The CDR3 covers 17 residues. With V trimmed by 2 bases and J by 4 bases, 14 bases remained unmatched. Based on the CDR3 plus reference TRBV5-1 and TRBJ2-5, the full variable domain is KAGVTQTPRYLIKTRGQQVTLSCSPISGHRSVSWYQQTPGQGLQFLFEYFSETQRNKGNFPGRFSGRQFSNSRSEMNVSTLELGDSALYLCASSLSVGGMGPETQYFGPGTRLLVL.

The rearrangement links TRBV25-1 to TRBJ1-6; D is perhaps TRBD1 (5 bases). V dropped 4 bases and J dropped 3 bases, with 10 bases sitting between them. The length of the CDR3 is 15 residues. Germline-derived CDR1 and CDR2 are MGHDK and SYGVNS. CDR3 nucleotides: TGTGCCAGCAGTGCCGGGGGGGGCTATAATTCACCCCTCCACTTT. Translation: CASSAGGGYNSPLHF.

The table lists this clone with a few counts. The chain carries TRBV7-2 and TRBJ2-2; D unclear. Trimming stripped 5 bases from V and 0 bases from J, with 4 bases between. The CDR3 has 13 residues. The germline gives CDR1 SGHTA, CDR2 FQGNSA. This CDR3 reads CASSLTNTGELFF. The CDR3 DNA reads as TGTGCCAGCAGCCTAACGAACACCGGGGAGCTGTTTTTT.

The rearrangement joins TRBV5-1 to TRBJ1-1; D gene ambiguous. Germline V gene data show CDR1 as SGHRS and CDR2 as YFSETQ. The V gene lost 5 bases and the J gene lost 0 bases, with 8 bases spanning the gap. This CDR3 contains 13 residues. CDR3 protein: CASSPTMNTEAFF. The DNA of the CDR3 is TGCGCCAGCAGTCCGACCATGAACACTGAAGCTTTCTTT.

The rearrangement joins TRBV4-2 to TRBJ1-4; D perhaps matches TRBD1 (6 bases). V was clipped by 3 bases and J by 0 bases, with 14 bases between them. The CDR3 spans 17 residues. Germline lookup yields CDR1 LGHNA and CDR2 YNFKEQ. The CDR3 DNA reads TGTGCCAGCAGCCATTACGGGGACACCACAACTAATGAAAAACTGTTTTTT. Its protein product is CASSHYGDTTTNEKLFF.

The V gene is TRBV7-9, the J gene TRBJ2-7; no reliable D call. In germline, CDR1 is SEHNR, CDR2 FQNEAQ (reference sequence). This CDR3 contains 14 residues. The V and J ends lost 0 bases and 0 bases respectively, with 6 bases between them. CDR3 DNA sequence: TGTGCCAGCAGCTTAGCGGAGAGCTCCTACGAGCAGTACTTC. This sequence encodes CASSLAESSYEQYF.